This T cell receptor beta chain comes out of a study of blood T cell repertoires in COVID-19. TCRdb keeps only in-frame clones here, not all; method: immunoSEQ multiplex PCR. The data contain about 250,000 clones, 85% to 90% of them singletons. CDR3 length equals 14 residues. From germline, CDR1 is SGHDN and CDR2 FVKESK. V gave up 3 bases and J gave up 3 bases, with 12 bases separating them. Sequenced: PBMCs or T cells enriched from blood (not recorded which). The genes are TRBV14 and TRBJ2-7; D gene ambiguous. The source is a man between 18 and 35 years old who had recovered from COVID-19. The CDR3 bases are TGTGCCAGCAGCCATCGTCTTAGAGGCTACGAGCAGTACTTC. This translates into CASSHRLRGYEQYF.